The source of this T cell receptor (beta chain) is a study of T cell repertoires in cytomegalovirus infection (dated by TCRdb to between 2018 and 2020). Background on the whole study: Peptide stimulations targeted recently identified HLA-C-restricted CMV epitopes, whose presentation resists viral immunomodulation, together with well-studied HLA-B-restricted epitopes. Donor HLA type was relevant to the analysis, as public TCR beta signatures indicated carriage of CMV infection together with the matching HLA type. General findings and caveats noted by the study authors: Cumulative frequency of public TCR beta family members discriminated carriers of CMV infection plus the relevant HLA type in this cohort and an independent approximately 350-donor cohort. The ex vivo response was dominated by HLA-C-restricted CMV-specific TCR beta clonotypes, and the single most frequent clonotype in two of eight donors was supplied by these HLA-C-restricted clonotypes.

Sequencing was performed on an Illumina HiSeq 1500. TCRdb trimmed public reads at Q25 via fastp, called clones via MiXCR and kept in-frame beta chains. Every entry covers one CDR3 protein and lists the most common genes and DNA from its rows. The sample table lists some 50,000 distinct CDR3 sequences, 20% to 25% of them with a count of one. 85% to 90% of the sample comes from the top ten. To note about this clonotype: Its antigen is not yet known. No clone much larger than this one lies a single base away; base qualities are absent.

The intended sense of this specimen's treatment or condition label: in vitro stimulation with specific CMV peptide epitopes to enrich CMV-specific T cells. The CDR1 and CDR2 encoded by the germline V gene are MDHEN and SYDVKM. V was cut back by 8 bases and J by 1 base, leaving a gap of 12 bases between them. The CDR3, from cysteine to phenylalanine, totals 14 residues. Solely the CDR3 DNA is kept, with 42 bases framed from the first base. The sample in question was CD8+ T cells from cultured PBMCs, obtained from culture after CMV antigen stimulation. The receptor was isolated from a human donor in good health (CMV status not recorded). Some clones in this sample may be carry-over from other donors' samples. The rearranged chain carries TRBV28 and TRBJ1-3; the D gene is not confidently resolved. CDR3 protein: CASVRSPSGNTIYF. At the DNA level, the sequence is TGTGCCAGCGTTAGATCTCCGTCTGGAAACACCATATATTTT.